The 17 T cell receptor beta chains reported below all come from one sample, sequenced in a study of regulatory T cells in long-lasting Graves disease. Sequencing libraries for TCR beta were prepared with iRepertoire HTBI primers and Arm-PCR of CDR3 regions. TCRdb redid the calling of the multiplex PCR reads with MiXCR, one entry per CDR3 protein. The top ten hold 25% to 30% of the sample, which has under 400,000 distinct CDR3 sequences, roughly a sixth seen once. As to time point: newly diagnosed GD, antithyroid drugs for less than 3 months. After RNA was extracted from PBMCs, the TCR library was made from it. This same sample was also part of a study on T cells in Graves' hyperthyroidism and ophthalmopathy.

Sample: peripheral blood mononuclear cells (PBMCs), taken at new diagnosis, from a patient treated with antithyroid drugs. The receptors were gathered from a man aged 40-49 years with Graves disease.

This clonotype was found many times. This chain uses TRBV6-2 or TRBV6-3 with TRBJ2-4, with TRBD1 matching 8 bases. The length of the CDR3 is 18 residues. CDR1 is MNHEY and CDR2 is SVGEGT in the germline V gene. Trimming at V came to 2 bases and at J to 1 base, leaving 10 bases not matched to a gene. The CDR3: CASSYPWGRGHAKNIQYF. The CDR3 bases are TGTGCCAGCAGTTACCCCTGGGGCAGGGGGCATGCCAAAAACATTCAGTACTTC.

There are many counts of this clonotype. The chain joins TRBV12-3 or TRBV12-4 to TRBJ1-5; tentatively, D is TRBD1 (5 bases). Trimming shortened V by 2 bases and J by 7 bases, and 12 bases separated the two germline ends. This CDR3 region has 14 residues. Here the CDR3 DNA reads TGTGCCAGCAGTTTACGGGGGGGAGGCCAGCCCCAGCATTTT. Translating it yields CASSLRGGGQPQHF.

This clonotype came up many times. The chain recombines TRBV27 with TRBJ1-5; no clear D gene. The V gene lost 5 bases and the J gene lost 0 bases, with 14 bases spanning the gap. The length of the CDR3 is 16 residues. Germline values: CDR1 MNHEY, CDR2 SMNVEV (reference sequence). The CDR3 DNA reads TGTGCCAGCAGTCGTAGGGCACAGCATAGCAATCAGCCCCAGCATTTT. As protein: CASSRRAQHSNQPQHF.

V is TRBV20-1 and J is TRBJ1-4; 8 bases line up with TRBD1. This CDR3 spans 13 amino acids. V lost 6 bases and J lost 6; bases outside the gene matches: 6. The germline V gene has CDR1 DFQATT and CDR2 SNEGSKA (reference sequence). The CDR3 nucleotides read TGCAGTGCCGCCGACAGGGGAGATGAAAAACTGTTTTTT. Translated, it gives CSAADRGDEKLFF.

A remark on this clonotype: A read error may produce the germline difference seen at one junction end. DNA for the CDR3: TGTGCCAGCAGCGTTGGGACAGCTCAAGGGACCCAGTACTTC. Translated, it gives CASSVGTAQGTQYF. V is TRBV11-3 and J is TRBJ2-5; 7 bases agree with TRBD1. This CDR3 region has 14 residues. From germline, CDR1 is SGHNT and CDR2 YENEEA.

This clonotype was seen more than once but under ten times. Because it lacks the conserved phenylalanine or tryptophan at the end, this CDR3 is likely a read error. The chain recombines TRBV28 with TRBJ2-7; the D is unclear. Trimming left V 6 bases short and J 4 bases short, with 16 bases between. Germline CDR1 reads MDHEN; CDR2 reads SYDVKM. CDR3 length: 14 amino acids. In DNA, the CDR3 is TGTGCCAGCAGGCTAAGCCCCACAAAGTACGAGCAGTACCTC. It translates to CASRLSPTKYEQYL.

There are many counts of this clonotype. The chain employs TRBV5-1 and TRBJ1-5; the D is unclear. Germline values: CDR1 SGHRS, CDR2 YFSETQ. Trimming cost V 5 bases and J 3 bases, with 9 bases left between them. The CDR3 totals 13 residues. This CDR3 reads CASRVGPNQPQHF. CDR3 in DNA: TGCGCCAGCAGGGTCGGGCCCAATCAGCCCCAGCATTTT.

There are many counts of this clonotype. The chain is built from TRBV27 and TRBJ2-3, with 12 positions matching TRBD2. The CDR3 consists of 16 residues. Germline V gene lookup returns CDR1 MNHEY and CDR2 SMNVEV (reference sequence). Trimming took 5 bases from V and 5 from J; bases not matched to a gene: 8. The CDR3 bases are TGTGCCAGCAGTCCAGACCTAGCGGGGGGGGGAGATACGCAGTATTTT. Translating gives CASSPDLAGGGDTQYF.

CDR3 region: CSVERQGWTGELFF. The CDR3 coding sequence is TGCAGCGTTGAACGCCAGGGGTGGACCGGGGAGCTGTTTTTT. V and J are TRBV29-1 and TRBJ2-2; tentative D call: TRBD1 (6 bases). Trimming took 2 bases from V and 5 from J, leaving 12 bases between them. This CDR3 comprises 14 residues. Germline CDR1 reads SQVTM; CDR2 reads ANQGSEA.

A remark on this clonotype: Just one base apart from a much larger clone, this may be a read error. The V gene is TRBV5-1, the J gene TRBJ1-1; the D gene is possibly TRBD1 (6 bases). Germline V CDR1 and CDR2: SGHRS, YFSETQ. The CDR3 totals 14 residues. Trimming left V 6 bases short and J 1 base short, with 13 bases between. CDR3 nucleotide sequence: TGCGCCAGCACCATTGGGGGCTCGAACACTGAAGCTTTCTTT. This translates into CASTIGGSNTEAFF. Full variable domain (rest looked up from reference TRBV5-1 and TRBJ1-1): KAGVTQTPRYLIKTRGQQVTLSCSPISGHRSVSWYQQTPGQGLQFLFEYFSETQRNKGNFPGRFSGRQFSNSRSEMNVSTLELGDSALYLCASTIGGSNTEAFFGQGTRLTVV.

This chain links TRBV28 with TRBJ1-2; no clear D. V was clipped by 2 bases and J by 0 bases, with 16 bases between them. The CDR3 runs to 17 residues. Per germline, CDR1 MDHEN and CDR2 SYDVKM. This chain's CDR3 is CASSLGQDTRANYGYTF. DNA of the CDR3: TGTGCCAGCAGTTTAGGGCAGGATACGAGGGCTAACTATGGCTACACCTTC.

This clonotype came up many times. This rearrangement joins TRBV5-1 to TRBJ2-7; D possibly corresponds to TRBD2 (6 bases). The CDR3 has 13 amino acids. Germline V CDR1 and CDR2: SGHRS, YFSETQ. The ends were cut back, 0 bases at V and 3 bases at J, with 7 bases in the middle. For the CDR3, the DNA is TGCGCCAGCAGCTTGGTGACTAGCTACGAGCAGTACTTC. It is translated as CASSLVTSYEQYF.

This clonotype was seen many times. This chain uses TRBV20-1 with TRBJ2-3, with 14 bases aligning to TRBD2. Germline lookup yields CDR1 DFQATT and CDR2 SNEGSKA (reference sequence). The CDR3 runs to 16 residues. J was trimmed by 6 bases and V by 5 bases; bases with no gene match: 10. CDR3 bases: TGCAGTGCTGCCGGACTAGCGGGGGGTTCCTGGGATACGCAGTATTTT. Encoded protein: CSAAGLAGGSWDTQYF.

This clonotype was seen repeatedly, ten times or more. The chain employs TRBV7-9 and TRBJ2-7, with a tentative D call TRBD1 (6 bases). This CDR3 has 14 residues. Germline values: CDR1 SEHNR, CDR2 FQNEAQ (reference sequence). Trimming pared 5 bases from V and 4 bases from J, leaving 15 bases between. CDR3 sequence: CASSQAGVAYEQYF. CDR3 sequence (DNA): TGTGCCAGCAGCCAAGCAGGGGTTGCATACGAGCAGTACTTC.

This clonotype was seen a handful of times. The V and J genes are TRBV29-1 and TRBJ2-3, with D hard to call. This CDR3 has 13 residues. Germline CDR1 is SQVTM and CDR2 is ANQGSEA. V was trimmed by 5 bases and J by 5 bases, leaving 14 bases between them. DNA of the CDR3: TGCAGCGTTCGGCGAAAGGCAGAAGATACGCAGTATTTT. It encodes CSVRRKAEDTQYF.

Regarding this clonotype: This may come from a read error, since a much larger clone is one base off. The rearrangement joins TRBV7-2 to TRBJ2-3, with a possible D match to TRBD2 (5 bases). The length of the CDR3 is 14 residues. CDR1 and CDR2 from the germline V gene are SGHTA and FQGNSA. Written as DNA, the CDR3 is TGTGCCAGCAGCTCCAGGACTGCTACAGATACGAAGTATTTT. Its translation: CASSSRTATDTKYF.

Many counts were recorded for this clonotype. The chain couples TRBV4-3 to TRBJ1-6, with unresolved D. Germline CDR1 and CDR2: LGHNA and YSLEER. This CDR3 spans 16 amino acids. V was clipped by 0 bases and J by 7 bases, with 13 bases between them. The CDR3 DNA follows: TGCGCCAGCAGCCAAGATATGGCAGCGCTAAATTCACCCCTCCACTTT. It codes for CASSQDMAALNSPLHF.